These 9 T cell receptor beta chains share one sample of origin, sequenced in a study of T cells in Graves' hyperthyroidism and ophthalmopathy. Amplified TCR beta CDR3 regions came from RNA transcripts. Primed by the HTBI set, a first-round RT-PCR was run on the TCR CDR3. TCRdb itself ran the multiplex PCR reads through MiXCR, one entry per CDR3 protein. The sample records over 250,000 distinct CDR3 sequences, 25% being singletons. The sequencing input was blood. All receptors derive from a man in his forties with Graves' hyperthyroidism that later progressed to Graves' ophthalmopathy.

The V and J genes are TRBV28 and TRBJ2-5; TRBD1 might be the D (5 bases). This CDR3 contains 12 residues. Germline lookup yields CDR1 MDHEN and CDR2 SYDVKM. Deletions cut 5 bases from V and 6 bases from J, with 10 bases between. DNA for the CDR3: TGTGCCAGCAGTACAGGCCCCCAGACCCAGTACTTC. Translating it yields CASSTGPQTQYF.

This clonotype was recorded many times. This chain links TRBV2 with TRBJ1-3; D uncertain. Germline-derived CDR1 and CDR2 are SNHLY and FYNNEI. CDR3 length: 11 residues. Trimming pared 7 bases from V and 9 bases from J, leaving 10 bases between. The CDR3: CASKYTSTIYF. The DNA of the CDR3 is TGTGCCAGCAAGTACACCAGCACCATATATTTT.

This clonotype was recorded many times. The V and J genes are TRBV6-5 and TRBJ1-1; tentatively, D is TRBD1 (6 bases). Germline CDR1 and CDR2: MNHEY and SVGAGI. The CDR3 runs to 17 residues. V was trimmed by 2 bases and J by 6 bases, leaving 22 bases between them. CDR3 coding DNA: TGTGCCAGCAGTTACAACCCCACCGGGACATTCACCGCTGAAGCTTTCTTT. This codes for CASSYNPTGTFTAEAFF.

This clonotype was recorded at least ten times. This chain connects TRBV30 to TRBJ2-4; TRBD2 aligns across 12 bases. The ends lost 5 bases at V and 10 bases at J; junction bases unmatched: 3. The CDR3 covers 12 residues. Germline loops: CDR1 GTSNPN, CDR2 SVGIG (reference sequence). The CDR3 here is CAWGLAGYIQYF. For the CDR3, the DNA is TGTGCCTGGGGACTAGCGGGATATATTCAGTACTTC.

This chain uses TRBV6-2 or TRBV6-3 with TRBJ2-7; the D is unclear. This CDR3 has 15 amino acids. Germline CDR1 is MNHEY and CDR2 is SVGEGT. The V gene lost 0 bases and the J gene lost 0 bases, with 9 bases spanning the gap. The CDR3 region has the DNA TGTGCCAGCAGTTACTCCGACATGAGCTCCTACGAGCAGTACTTC. Protein: CASSYSDMSSYEQYF.

This clonotype was detected ten times or more. The chain joins TRBV5-1 to TRBJ1-2; possible D gene TRBD1, 6 bases. Per germline, CDR1 SGHRS and CDR2 YFSETQ. The V gene lost 4 bases and the J gene lost 8 bases, with 18 bases spanning the gap. The CDR3 contains 14 residues. CDR3 nucleotides: TGCGCCAGCAGCGACGACAGGATTGCCTTCGGCTACACCTTC. Translated, it gives CASSDDRIAFGYTF. Based on the CDR3 plus reference TRBV5-1 and TRBJ1-2, the full variable domain is KAGVTQTPRYLIKTRGQQVTLSCSPISGHRSVSWYQQTPGQGLQFLFEYFSETQRNKGNFPGRFSGRQFSNSRSEMNVSTLELGDSALYLCASSDDRIAFGYTFGSGTRLTVV.

This chain joins TRBV6-2 or TRBV6-3 and TRBJ1-1; tentative D call: TRBD1 (6 bases). The CDR3 is 15 amino acids. The ends were cut back, 4 bases at V and 0 bases at J, with 12 bases in the middle. Germline CDR1 is MNHEY and CDR2 is SVGEGT. CDR3 DNA: TGTGCCAGCAGTTTTACCAGGGGAATGAACACTGAAGCTTTCTTT. This codes for CASSFTRGMNTEAFF.

This clonotype was counted a few times. CDR3 amino acids: CASSGMTGVYEQYF. The CDR3 DNA reads as TGTGCCAGCAGTGGAATGACAGGGGTCTACGAGCAGTACTTC. The rearrangement links TRBV6-1 to TRBJ2-7; 8 nucleotides agree with TRBD1. The CDR3 has 14 residues. Germline CDR1 reads MNHNS; CDR2 reads SASEGT. V shed 4 bases, J shed 3 bases, and the junction held 5 bases outside the gene matches.

This clonotype was counted ten times or more. The rearrangement links TRBV5-1 to TRBJ2-7, with D perhaps TRBD1 (8 bases). Germline CDR1 is SGHRS and CDR2 is YFSETQ. With 3 bases removed from V and 5 bases from J, the gap between germline ends came to 18 bases. The CDR3 contains 15 residues. DNA for the CDR3: TGCGCCAGCAGCTCAGGACAGGGACTAATCGACGAGCAGTACTTC. Its translation is CASSSGQGLIDEQYF.